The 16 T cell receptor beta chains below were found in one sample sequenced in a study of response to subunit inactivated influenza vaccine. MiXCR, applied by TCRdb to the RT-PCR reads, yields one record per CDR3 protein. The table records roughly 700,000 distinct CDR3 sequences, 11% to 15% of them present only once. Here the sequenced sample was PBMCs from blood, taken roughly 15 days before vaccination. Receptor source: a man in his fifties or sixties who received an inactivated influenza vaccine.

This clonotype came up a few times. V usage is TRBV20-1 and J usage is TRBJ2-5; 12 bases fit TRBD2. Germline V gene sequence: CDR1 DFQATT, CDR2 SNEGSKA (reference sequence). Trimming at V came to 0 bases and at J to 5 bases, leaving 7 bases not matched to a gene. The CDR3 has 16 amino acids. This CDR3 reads CSARDLAGGPRETQYF. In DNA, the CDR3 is TGCAGTGCTAGAGATCTAGCGGGGGGGCCGAGGGAGACCCAGTACTTC.

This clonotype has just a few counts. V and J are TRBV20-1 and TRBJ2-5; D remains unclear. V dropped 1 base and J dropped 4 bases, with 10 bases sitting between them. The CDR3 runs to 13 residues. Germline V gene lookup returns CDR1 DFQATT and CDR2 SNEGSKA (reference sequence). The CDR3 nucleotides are TGCAGTGCTAGAGTTACCCGGCCAGAGACCCAGTACTTC. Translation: CSARVTRPETQYF.

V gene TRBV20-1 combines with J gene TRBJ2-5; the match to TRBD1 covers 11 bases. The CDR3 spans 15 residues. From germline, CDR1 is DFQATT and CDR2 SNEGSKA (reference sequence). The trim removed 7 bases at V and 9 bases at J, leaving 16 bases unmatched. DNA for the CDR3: TGCAGTGTCCACAGGGACAGGGGGGATCGTAGGGCCCAGTACTTC. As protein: CSVHRDRGDRRAQYF.

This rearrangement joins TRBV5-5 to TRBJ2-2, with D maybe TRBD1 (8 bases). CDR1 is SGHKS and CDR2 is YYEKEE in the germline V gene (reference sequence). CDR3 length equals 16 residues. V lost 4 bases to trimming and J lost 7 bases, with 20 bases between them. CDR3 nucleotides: TGTGCCAGCAGCCCCCCTTGGACAGGGAGGGGCGGGGAGCTGTTTTTT. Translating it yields CASSPPWTGRGGELFF.

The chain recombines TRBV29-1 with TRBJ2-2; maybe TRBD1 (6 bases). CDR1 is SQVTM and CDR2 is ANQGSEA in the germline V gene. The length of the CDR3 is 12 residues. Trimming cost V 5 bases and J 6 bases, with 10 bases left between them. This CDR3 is CSVRTGSGELFF. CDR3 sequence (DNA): TGCAGCGTTCGTACAGGGTCCGGGGAGCTGTTTTTT.

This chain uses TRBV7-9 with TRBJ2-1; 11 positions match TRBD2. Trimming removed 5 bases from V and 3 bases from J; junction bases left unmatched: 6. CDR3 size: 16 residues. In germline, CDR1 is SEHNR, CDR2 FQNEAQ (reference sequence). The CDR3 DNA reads TGTGCCAGCAGCCTCACTAGCGGGGGCCACTACAATGAGCAGTTCTTC. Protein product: CASSLTSGGHYNEQFF.

The CDR3 region is CASSLDTGHYNEQFF. The CDR3 nucleotides are TGTGCCAGCAGCTTGGATACAGGGCACTACAATGAGCAGTTCTTC. This sequence joins TRBV5-5 and TRBJ2-1, with a weak D call TRBD1 (6 bases). CDR1 is SGHKS, CDR2 YYEKEE, per germline (reference sequence). Deletions cut 0 bases from V and 3 bases from J, with 10 bases between. The CDR3 extends over 15 amino acids. Using reference TRBV5-5 and TRBJ2-1 for the parts outside the CDR3, the full variable domain is DAGVTQSPTHLIKTRGQQVTLRCSPISGHKSVSWYQQVLGQGPQFIFQYYEKEERGRGNFPDRFSARQFPNYSSELNVNALLLGDSALYLCASSLDTGHYNEQFFGPGTRLTVL.

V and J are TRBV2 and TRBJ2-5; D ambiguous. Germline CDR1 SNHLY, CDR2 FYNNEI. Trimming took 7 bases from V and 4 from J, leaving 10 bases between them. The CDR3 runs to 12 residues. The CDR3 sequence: CASTVVGETQYF. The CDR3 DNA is TGTGCCAGCACGGTGGTGGGAGAGACCCAGTACTTC.

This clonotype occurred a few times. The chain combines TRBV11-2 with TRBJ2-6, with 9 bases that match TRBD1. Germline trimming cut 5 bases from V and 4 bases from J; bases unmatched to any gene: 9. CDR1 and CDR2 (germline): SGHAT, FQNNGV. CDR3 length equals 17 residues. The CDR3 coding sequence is TGTGCCAGCAGCACATCCGGGACAGGGTTAGGGGCCAACGTCCTGACTTTC. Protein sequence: CASSTSGTGLGANVLTF.

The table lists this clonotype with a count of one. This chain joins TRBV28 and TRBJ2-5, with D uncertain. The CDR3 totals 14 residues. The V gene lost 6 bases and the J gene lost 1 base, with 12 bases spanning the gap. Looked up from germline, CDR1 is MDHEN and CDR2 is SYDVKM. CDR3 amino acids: CASRVMARQETQYF. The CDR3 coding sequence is TGTGCCAGCAGAGTTATGGCCCGCCAAGAGACCCAGTACTTC.

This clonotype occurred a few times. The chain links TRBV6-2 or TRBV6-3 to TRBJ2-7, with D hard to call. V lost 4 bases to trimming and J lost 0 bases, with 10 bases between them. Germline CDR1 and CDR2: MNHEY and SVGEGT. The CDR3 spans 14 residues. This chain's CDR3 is CASSSHSSSYEQYF. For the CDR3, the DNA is TGTGCCAGCAGTTCACACTCGAGCTCCTACGAGCAGTACTTC.

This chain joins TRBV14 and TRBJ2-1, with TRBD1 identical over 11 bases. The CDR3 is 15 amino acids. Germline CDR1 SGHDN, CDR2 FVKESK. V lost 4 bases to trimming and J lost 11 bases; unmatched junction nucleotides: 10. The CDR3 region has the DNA TGTGCCAGCAGCCCTCATCAACGGACAGGGGGCAAGCAGTTCTTC. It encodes CASSPHQRTGGKQFF.

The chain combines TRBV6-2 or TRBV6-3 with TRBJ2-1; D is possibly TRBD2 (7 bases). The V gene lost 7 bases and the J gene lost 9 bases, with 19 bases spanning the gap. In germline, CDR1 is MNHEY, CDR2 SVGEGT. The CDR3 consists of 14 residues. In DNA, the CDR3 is TGTGCCAGCAATTTTGGGGGGGGCCCTGGTGAGCAGTTCTTC. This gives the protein CASNFGGGPGEQFF.

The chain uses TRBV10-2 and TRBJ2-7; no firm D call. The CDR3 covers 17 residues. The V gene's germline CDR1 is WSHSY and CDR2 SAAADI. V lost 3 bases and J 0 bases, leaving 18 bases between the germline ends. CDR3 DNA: TGCGCCAGCAGTGACCACTTCTCTCAGCGTACCTCCTACGAGCAGTACTTC. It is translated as CASSDHFSQRTSYEQYF.

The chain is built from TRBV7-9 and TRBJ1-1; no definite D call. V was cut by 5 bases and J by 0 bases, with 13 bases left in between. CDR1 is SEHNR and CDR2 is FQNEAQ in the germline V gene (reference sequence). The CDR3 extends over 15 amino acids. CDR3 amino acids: CASSATGLMNTEAFF. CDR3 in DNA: TGTGCCAGCAGCGCCACTGGACTGATGAACACTGAAGCTTTCTTT. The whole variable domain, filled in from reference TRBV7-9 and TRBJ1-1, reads DTGVSQNPRHKITKRGQNVTFRCDPISEHNRLYWYRQTLGQGPEFLTYFQNEAQLEKSRLLSDRFSAERPKGSFSTLEIQRTEQGDSAMYLCASSATGLMNTEAFFGQGTRLTVV.

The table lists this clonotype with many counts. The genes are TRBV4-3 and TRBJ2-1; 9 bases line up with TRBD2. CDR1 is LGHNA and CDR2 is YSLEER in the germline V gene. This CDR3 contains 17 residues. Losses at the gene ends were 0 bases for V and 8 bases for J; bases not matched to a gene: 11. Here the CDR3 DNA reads TGCGCCAGCAGCCAAGATTCCCTAGCGGGGTCTTGGTATGAGCAGTTCTTC. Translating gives CASSQDSLAGSWYEQFF.